The 14 T cell receptor beta chains listed next were all sequenced from one sample in a study of control samples from healthy donors and cancer patients. The data were produced by immunoSEQ multiplex PCR, yet TCRdb's version contains in-frame clones alone and is incomplete. Found here are about 49,000 clones, 65% to 90% of them singletons; the top ten hold roughly 2.8%. The sample consisted of PBMCs. The receptor set was obtained from a woman aged 45-60 years with lung cancer.

The chain links TRBV5-1 to TRBJ2-7; D perhaps matches TRBD1 (6 bases). The germline V gene has CDR1 SGHRS and CDR2 YFSETQ. The CDR3 is 14 amino acids. V gave up 4 bases and J gave up 0 bases, with 11 bases separating them. The CDR3 protein is CASSPSTGSYEQYF. The CDR3 nucleotides read TGCGCCAGCAGCCCGTCGACAGGCTCCTACGAGCAGTACTTC.

This clone was observed a few times. The CDR3: CSVEDQLGPGGRYEQYF. CDR3 coding DNA: TGCAGCGTTGAAGATCAGTTAGGACCTGGCGGGCGCTACGAGCAGTACTTC. This chain connects TRBV29-1 to TRBJ2-7; D is perhaps TRBD2 (5 bases). This CDR3 is 17 amino acids long. Trimming took 0 bases from V and 3 from J, leaving 21 bases between them. Germline values: CDR1 SQVTM, CDR2 ANQGSEA.

The chain employs TRBV18 and TRBJ2-3; the D is unclear. The V end was cut by 6 bases, the J end by 8 bases, with 12 bases between. Germline values: CDR1 KGHSH, CDR2 LQKENI. This CDR3 has 12 residues. The CDR3 DNA sequence: TGTGCCAGCTCCCCGGAAGAGAGTACGCAGTATTTT. It is translated as CASSPEESTQYF.

This CDR3 reads CASSRDRYTEAFF. The CDR3 DNA is TGCGCCAGCAGCCGGGACAGATACACTGAAGCTTTCTTT. The chain employs TRBV5-1 and TRBJ1-1, with 7 bases aligning to TRBD1. The CDR3 is 13 amino acids. CDR1 and CDR2 (germline): SGHRS, YFSETQ. Germline trimming cut 4 bases from V and 3 bases from J; bases unmatched to any gene: 3.

This clone came up a few times. The chain links TRBV20-1 to TRBJ2-7; D possibly corresponds to TRBD2 (5 bases). Germline V gene data show CDR1 as DFQATT and CDR2 as SNEGSKA (reference sequence). V was cut by 3 bases and J by 1 base, with 16 bases left in between. CDR3 size: 15 residues. The CDR3 here is CSASPVGRGSYEQYF. The CDR3 DNA follows: TGCAGTGCTAGTCCTGTCGGTAGAGGGTCCTACGAGCAGTACTTC.

DNA of the CDR3: TGCGCCAGCAGCTCCCAACCCATAGCGGGGGTCTACAATGAGCAGTTCTTC. Protein: CASSSQPIAGVYNEQFF. The V and J genes are TRBV5-1 and TRBJ2-1; 9 nucleotides agree with TRBD2. The trim removed 3 bases at V and 3 bases at J, leaving 10 bases unmatched. This CDR3 region has 17 residues. CDR1 is SGHRS and CDR2 is YFSETQ in the germline V gene.

In its sample, this clone was seen once. This chain uses TRBV27 with TRBJ1-2; D unclear. The CDR3 totals 13 residues. Deletions cut 5 bases from V and 7 bases from J, with 14 bases between. Germline V gene lookup returns CDR1 MNHEY and CDR2 SMNVEV (reference sequence). The CDR3 loop reads CASSPTPRGGYTF. As DNA, the CDR3 is TGTGCCAGCAGTCCCACGCCTCGAGGTGGCTACACCTTC.

This chain connects TRBV20-1 to TRBJ1-2; TRBD1 might be the D (6 bases). V gave up 6 bases and J gave up 7 bases, with 12 bases separating them. Germline V gives CDR1 DFQATT, CDR2 SNEGSKA (reference sequence). This CDR3 contains 11 residues. The CDR3 reads CSASPGAGYTF. The DNA of the CDR3 is TGCAGTGCCTCGCCGGGGGCTGGCTACACCTTC.

The rearrangement links TRBV7-2 to TRBJ1-5, with D possibly matching TRBD1 (6 bases). This CDR3 region has 15 residues. The germline gives CDR1 SGHTA, CDR2 FQGNSA. The germline V and J ends were trimmed by 3 bases and 5 bases, with 14 bases remaining between them. CDR3 in amino acids: CASSLAGGRDQPQHF. In nucleotides, the CDR3 is TGTGCCAGCAGCTTGGCGGGGGGCCGGGATCAGCCCCAGCATTTT.

The genes are TRBV9 and TRBJ1-6; D uncertain. Germline CDR1 reads SGDLS; CDR2 reads YYNGEE. V lost 0 bases and J 7 bases, leaving 8 bases between the germline ends. The CDR3 is 14 residues long. CDR3 nucleotides: TGTGCCAGCAGCGTAGAAGGGAACAATTCACCCCTCCACTTT. It translates to CASSVEGNNSPLHF.

This clone was detected once. The chain links TRBV11-2 to TRBJ1-2, with 9 bases lining up with TRBD1. Trimming took 5 bases from V and 8 from J; bases not matched to a gene: 15. The CDR3 consists of 16 residues. Germline V gene sequence: CDR1 SGHAT, CDR2 FQNNGV. CDR3 region: CASSAELPGQGFGYTF. DNA of the CDR3: TGTGCCAGCAGCGCAGAGCTACCGGGACAGGGCTTCGGCTACACCTTC. Full variable domain (remainder filled in from reference TRBV11-2 and TRBJ1-2): EAGVAQSPRYKIIEKRQSVAFWCNPISGHATLYWYQQILGQGPKLLIQFQNNGVVDDSQLPKDRFSAERLKGVDSTLKIQPAKLEDSAVYLCASSAELPGQGFGYTFGSGTRLTVV.

V gene TRBV4-1 combines with J gene TRBJ1-1; D is unresolved. The CDR3 is made up of 13 amino acids. From germline, CDR1 is MGHRA and CDR2 YSYEKL. Trimming removed 4 bases from V and 3 bases from J, with 9 bases in between. The CDR3 nucleotides are TGCGCCAGCAGCCCCTCCCTCTACACTGAAGCTTTCTTT. This encodes CASSPSLYTEAFF.

V usage is TRBV18 and J usage is TRBJ1-2, with TRBD1 as a possible D gene (5 bases). The CDR3 covers 16 residues. V was trimmed by 1 base and J by 4 bases, leaving 16 bases between them. Germline V gives CDR1 KGHSH, CDR2 LQKENI. CDR3 in amino acids: CASSPREGPGLYGYTF. The DNA for the CDR3 is TGTGCCAGCTCACCACGAGAGGGACCGGGCCTCTATGGCTACACCTTC.

V is TRBV4-3 and J is TRBJ1-4, with D hard to call. The CDR3 contains 16 residues. V lost 1 base and J 4 bases, leaving 13 bases between the germline ends. Germline assignment: CDR1 LGHNA and CDR2 YSLEER. The CDR3 nucleotides read TGCGCCAGCAGCCAAGCCGGCCGGGCCGTTAATGAAAAACTGTTTTTT. Translating gives CASSQAGRAVNEKLFF.